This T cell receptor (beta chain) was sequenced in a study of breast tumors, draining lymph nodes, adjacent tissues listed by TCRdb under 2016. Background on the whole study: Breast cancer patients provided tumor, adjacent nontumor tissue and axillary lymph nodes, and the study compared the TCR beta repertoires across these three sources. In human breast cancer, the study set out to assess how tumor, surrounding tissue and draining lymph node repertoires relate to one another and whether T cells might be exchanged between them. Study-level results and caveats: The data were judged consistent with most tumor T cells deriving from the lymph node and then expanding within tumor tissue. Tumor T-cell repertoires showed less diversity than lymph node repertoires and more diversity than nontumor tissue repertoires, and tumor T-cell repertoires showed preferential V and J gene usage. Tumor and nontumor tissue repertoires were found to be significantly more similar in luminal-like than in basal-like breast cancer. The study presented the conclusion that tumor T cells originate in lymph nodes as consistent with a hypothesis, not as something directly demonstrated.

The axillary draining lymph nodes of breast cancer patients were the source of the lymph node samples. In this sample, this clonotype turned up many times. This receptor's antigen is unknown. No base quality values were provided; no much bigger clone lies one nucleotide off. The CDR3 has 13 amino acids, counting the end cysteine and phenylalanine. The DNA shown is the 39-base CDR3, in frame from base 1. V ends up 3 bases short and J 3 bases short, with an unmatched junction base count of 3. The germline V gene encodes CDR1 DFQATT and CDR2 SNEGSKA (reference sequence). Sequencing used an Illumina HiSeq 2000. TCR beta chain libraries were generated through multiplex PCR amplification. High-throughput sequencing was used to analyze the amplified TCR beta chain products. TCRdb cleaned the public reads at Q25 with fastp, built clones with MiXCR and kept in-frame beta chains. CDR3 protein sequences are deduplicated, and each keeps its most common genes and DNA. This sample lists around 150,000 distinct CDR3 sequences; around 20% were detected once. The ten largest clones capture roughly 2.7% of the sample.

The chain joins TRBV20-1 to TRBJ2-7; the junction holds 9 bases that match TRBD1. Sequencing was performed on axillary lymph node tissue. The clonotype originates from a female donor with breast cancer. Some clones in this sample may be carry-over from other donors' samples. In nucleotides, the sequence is TGCAGTGCTAGGGGACAGGGATTCTACGAGCAGTACTTC. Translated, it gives CSARGQGFYEQYF.